Presented here are 30 T cell receptor beta chains from one specimen sequenced in a study of blood T cell repertoires in COVID-19. The assay was immunoSEQ multiplex PCR, and TCRdb's table has in-frame clones only and misses some. The sample records about 180,000 clones, 80% to 90% being singletons. Sequenced: peripheral blood. The receptors derive from a woman aged 80 or older with COVID-19, enrolled during active disease.

This clone was seen once. This rearrangement joins TRBV4-1 to TRBJ2-5; 12 bases line up with TRBD1. This CDR3 has 18 residues. In germline, CDR1 is MGHRA, CDR2 YSYEKL. The V and J ends lost 6 bases and 4 bases, in that order; junction bases with no gene match: 15. CDR3 region: CASSLAGTGGAGRETQYF. The DNA for the CDR3 is TGCGCCAGCAGTCTAGCCGGGACAGGGGGCGCGGGGAGAGAGACCCAGTACTTC.

Points on this clone: One junction end does not reproduce the germline sequence, and a read error may be involved. The rearrangement links TRBV29-1 to TRBJ2-1, with a weak D call TRBD1 (6 bases). CDR3 size: 11 residues. Germline loops: CDR1 SQVTM, CDR2 ANQGSEA. The CDR3 DNA is TGCAGCGTTGCCCGAGACAGGTTGAACCTCTTC. Protein: CSVARDRLNLF.

This chain connects TRBV19 to TRBJ1-4, with 7 bases identical to TRBD1. The germline gives CDR1 LNHDA, CDR2 SQIVND (reference sequence). The CDR3 totals 14 residues. The ends lost 3 bases at V and 7 bases at J; junction bases unmatched: 5. CDR3 amino acids: CASSIRQGGEKLFF. The CDR3 DNA sequence: TGTGCCAGTAGTATCCGACAGGGCGGTGAAAAACTGTTTTTT.

The gene calls are TRBV18 and TRBJ2-5, with 8 bases aligning to TRBD1. The V and J ends lost 3 bases and 3 bases, in that order; junction bases with no gene match: 6. Germline V gives CDR1 KGHSH, CDR2 LQKENI. The CDR3 length is 15 residues. The CDR3 region is CASSPGTGFEETQYF. CDR3 sequence (DNA): TGTGCCAGCTCACCGGGGACAGGCTTTGAAGAGACCCAGTACTTC.

The CDR3 loop is CASSQVLRSYGYTF. The CDR3 DNA is TGCGCCAGCAGCCAAGTTTTACGGAGCTATGGCTACACCTTC. V gene TRBV4-3 combines with J gene TRBJ1-2; D gene ambiguous. In germline, CDR1 is LGHNA, CDR2 YSLEER. This CDR3 region has 14 residues. The V end was cut by 1 base, the J end by 4 bases, with 10 bases between.

This rearrangement joins TRBV5-1 to TRBJ2-7; 8 nucleotides agree with TRBD1. CDR1 and CDR2 from the germline V gene are SGHRS and YFSETQ. The CDR3 sequence is 13 residues long. With 4 bases clipped from V and 6 bases from J, the junction kept 6 bases outside the gene matches. CDR3 in DNA: TGCGCCAGCAGCGCCGGGCAGGGGGCCGAGCAGTACTTC. Its protein is CASSAGQGAEQYF.

This clone was seen just once. The genes are TRBV27 and TRBJ1-2; D possibly corresponds to TRBD1 (5 bases). The length of the CDR3 is 15 residues. Trimming took off 0 bases at V and 4 bases at J, with 12 bases between the two ends. In germline, CDR1 is MNHEY, CDR2 SMNVEV (reference sequence). CDR3 sequence: CASSLSGQALYGYTF. The CDR3 DNA reads as TGTGCCAGCAGTTTATCGGGGCAGGCCCTCTATGGCTACACCTTC.

The CDR3 DNA sequence: TGCAGCGTTGGAGGCAGGGCCCCTTCCTACGAGCAGTACTTC. Translation gives CSVGGRAPSYEQYF. This rearrangement joins TRBV29-1 to TRBJ2-7; tentative D call: TRBD1 (5 bases). Trimming took 4 bases from V and 1 from J, leaving 14 bases between them. Per the germline V gene, CDR1 is SQVTM and CDR2 is ANQGSEA. The CDR3 consists of 14 residues.

The chain has TRBV28 and TRBJ1-2; D gene uncertain. Looked up from germline, CDR1 is MDHEN and CDR2 is SYDVKM. V dropped 3 bases and J dropped 7 bases, with 12 bases sitting between them. This CDR3 contains 13 residues. CDR3 DNA: TGTGCCAGCAGTTTGGCCTACGGGTTTGGCTACACCTTC. Translating gives CASSLAYGFGYTF.

V and J are TRBV5-6 and TRBJ1-6; 7 nucleotides match TRBD1. CDR1 is SGHDT, CDR2 YYEEEE, per germline. The CDR3 covers 14 residues. The trim removed 1 base at V and 8 bases at J, leaving 3 bases unmatched. Here the CDR3 DNA reads TGTGCCAGCAGCTTGAGGGACAGAGATTCACCCCTCCACTTT. Its translation: CASSLRDRDSPLHF.

This chain connects TRBV7-2 to TRBJ2-7; a possible D gene is TRBD2 (5 bases). The CDR3 runs 16 residues. V lost 0 bases and J 6 bases, leaving 18 bases between the germline ends. Looked up from germline, CDR1 is SGHTA and CDR2 is FQGNSA. CDR3 nucleotides: TGTGCCAGCAGCTTAGCGCTAAGGAGCGGCGCTTTCGAGCAGTACTTC. Translation gives CASSLALRSGAFEQYF. Complete variable domain (other parts from reference TRBV7-2 and TRBJ2-7): GAGVSQSPSNKVTEKGKDVELRCDPISGHTALYWYRQSLGQGLEFLIYFQGNSAPDKSGLPSDRFSAERTGGSVSTLTIQRTQQEDSAVYLCASSLALRSGAFEQYFGPGTRLTVT.

About this clone itself: A read error may produce the germline difference seen at one junction end. The rearrangement joins TRBV20-1 to TRBJ1-6, with D tentatively TRBD1 (6 bases). There are 11 residues in the CDR3. The germline V gene has CDR1 DFQATT and CDR2 SNEGSKA (reference sequence). The CDR3 sequence is CSARVGTSNSF. The DNA of the CDR3 is TGCAGTGCTAGAGTGGGGACAAGCAATTCTTTT.

The chain is built from TRBV6-6 and TRBJ2-5; 8 positions match TRBD1. CDR1 MNHNY and CDR2 SVGAGI come from the germline V gene (reference sequence). The CDR3 is made up of 16 amino acids. J lost 1 base, V lost 6 bases, and 10 bases had no gene match. CDR3 sequence (DNA): TGTGCCAGCAGCCGATCGGGGACAGGAATCCAAGAGACCCAGTACTTC. Amino acid sequence: CASSRSGTGIQETQYF.

This chain's CDR3 is CASSIPTGSGELFF. DNA for the CDR3: TGCGCCAGCAGCATACCTACAGGGTCCGGGGAGCTGTTTTTT. This rearrangement joins TRBV5-1 to TRBJ2-2; D might be TRBD1 (6 bases). The V end lost 4 bases, the J end lost 6 bases, and 13 bases lay between the germline ends. In germline, CDR1 is SGHRS, CDR2 YFSETQ. CDR3 length: 14 amino acids.

The chain combines TRBV7-8 with TRBJ2-2; weak D call: TRBD2 (5 bases). The CDR3 has 15 residues. V lost 7 bases and J 4 bases, leaving 16 bases between the germline ends. Germline lookup yields CDR1 SGHVS and CDR2 FQNEAQ. CDR3 sequence: CASKRTAGGTGELFF. Written as DNA, the CDR3 is TGTGCCAGCAAAAGGACTGCTGGTGGCACCGGGGAGCTGTTTTTT.

In its sample, this clone was seen many times. This chain connects TRBV4-1 to TRBJ2-7; possible D gene TRBD1, 6 bases. Germline loops: CDR1 MGHRA, CDR2 YSYEKL. CDR3 length: 12 amino acids. Trimming cost V 4 bases and J 5 bases, with 9 bases left between them. This CDR3 is CASSPQGHEQYF. The CDR3 coding sequence is TGCGCCAGCAGCCCACAGGGCCACGAGCAGTACTTC.

The CDR3 DNA follows: TGTGCCAGCTCCCGACTAGCGGGGGACAGAAACAATGAGCAGTTCTTC. It encodes CASSRLAGDRNNEQFF. V usage is TRBV18 and J usage is TRBJ2-1, with 12 bases that match TRBD2. CDR3 size: 16 residues. Looked up from germline, CDR1 is KGHSH and CDR2 is LQKENI. J lost 5 bases, V lost 6 bases, and 8 bases had no gene match. Combining the CDR3 with reference TRBV18 and TRBJ2-1 gives the whole variable domain NAGVMQNPRHLVRRRGQEARLRCSPMKGHSHVYWYRQLPEEGLKFMVYLQKENIIDESGMPKERFSAEFPKEGPSILRIQQVVRGDSAAYFCASSRLAGDRNNEQFFGPGTRLTVL.

This clone was found a few times. This chain uses TRBV11-3 with TRBJ2-3, with 10 bases identical to TRBD2. Losses at the gene ends were 5 bases for V and 2 bases for J; bases not matched to a gene: 7. CDR3 length: 16 amino acids. Germline loops: CDR1 SGHNT, CDR2 YENEEA. CDR3 nucleotide sequence: TGTGCCAGCAGCACGAGAAGCGGGGGGGCCACAGATACGCAGTATTTT. It is translated as CASSTRSGGATDTQYF.

The chain employs TRBV27 and TRBJ2-1; 10 bases match TRBD2. Germline loops: CDR1 MNHEY, CDR2 SMNVEV (reference sequence). The trim removed 5 bases at V and 5 bases at J, leaving 6 bases unmatched. There are 15 residues in the CDR3. The CDR3 sequence: CASSPSSGGNNEQFF. CDR3 DNA sequence: TGTGCCAGCAGTCCCTCTAGCGGGGGTAACAATGAGCAGTTCTTC.

The chain recombines TRBV24-1 with TRBJ2-5, with D tentatively TRBD2 (6 bases). The CDR3 has 15 residues. V lost 3 bases to trimming and J lost 7 bases, with 17 bases between them. The germline V gene encodes CDR1 KGHDR and CDR2 SFDVKD. In DNA, the CDR3 is TGTGCCACCAGTGATCCACGATCTGGGGGAGGGACCCAGTACTTC. It is translated as CATSDPRSGGGTQYF.

The chain employs TRBV7-8 and TRBJ1-2; 9 bases align to TRBD1. Losses at the gene ends were 1 base for V and 4 bases for J; bases not matched to a gene: 7. From germline, CDR1 is SGHVS and CDR2 FQNEAQ. This CDR3 comprises 16 residues. The CDR3 region is CASSLGRDRAIYGYTF. The DNA for the CDR3 is TGTGCCAGCAGCTTAGGCCGGGACAGGGCCATCTATGGCTACACCTTC.

The rearrangement links TRBV27 to TRBJ2-3, with 8 nucleotides matching TRBD2. Trimming at V came to 7 bases and at J to 4 bases, leaving 13 bases not matched to a gene. The CDR3 sequence is 16 residues long. The germline CDR1 and CDR2 sequences are MNHEY and SMNVEV (reference sequence). The CDR3 DNA sequence: TGTGCCAGCACGAGGGGGATCGGGAGGGCCCCAGATACGCAGTATTTT. It encodes CASTRGIGRAPDTQYF.

V and J are TRBV7-3 and TRBJ1-2, with 11 bases lining up with TRBD1. CDR3 length equals 15 residues. V lost 2 bases, J lost 3 bases, and 2 bases stayed unmatched. Germline V lookup: CDR1 SGHTA, CDR2 FQGTGA. The CDR3 loop is CASSLGTGGDYGYTF. DNA of the CDR3: TGTGCCAGCAGCTTAGGGACAGGGGGAGACTATGGCTACACCTTC.

CDR3 nucleotides: TGTGCCAGCAGTTTACGACTAGGGGTTGGAGGTGAGCAGTTCTTC. Encoded protein: CASSLRLGVGGEQFF. The chain employs TRBV27 and TRBJ2-1, with a possible D match to TRBD2 (6 bases). The CDR3 has 15 amino acids. Germline loops: CDR1 MNHEY, CDR2 SMNVEV (reference sequence). V lost 2 bases and J 9 bases, leaving 17 bases between the germline ends.

CDR3 bases: TGTGCCAGCAGCCAAATAGACAACTCCTACGAGCAGTACTTC. Protein product: CASSQIDNSYEQYF. The chain uses TRBV3-1 (or the pseudogene TRBV3-2) and TRBJ2-7, with D unclear. V was clipped by 2 bases and J by 0 bases, with 8 bases between them. This CDR3 contains 14 residues. The germline CDR1 and CDR2 sequences are LGHDT and YNNKEL (reference sequence).

This rearrangement joins TRBV28 to TRBJ2-1; D not certain. This CDR3 is 14 amino acids long. Germline V gene sequence: CDR1 MDHEN, CDR2 SYDVKM. V gave up 5 bases and J gave up 1 base, with 9 bases separating them. CDR3 sequence (DNA): TGTGCCAGCAGTGCCCCCGGTTCCTACAATGAGCAGTTCTTC. This codes for CASSAPGSYNEQFF.

This clone was seen a single time. V and J are TRBV7-2 and TRBJ2-7, with TRBD1 matching over 12 bases. Germline CDR1 is SGHTA and CDR2 is FQGNSA. This CDR3 is built from 16 residues. V lost 5 bases and J lost 1; bases outside the gene matches: 6. The DNA of the CDR3 is TGTGCCAGCAGCCCTGGGACAGGGGGCCCTTCCTACGAGCAGTACTTC. This codes for CASSPGTGGPSYEQYF.

V is TRBV2 and J is TRBJ1-5; no clear D. Germline CDR1 is SNHLY and CDR2 is FYNNEI. The V gene lost 4 bases and the J gene lost 0 bases, with 13 bases spanning the gap. There are 16 residues in the CDR3. This chain's CDR3 is CASSGGAYHSNQPQHF. The CDR3 DNA reads TGTGCCAGCAGTGGTGGAGCTTACCATAGCAATCAGCCCCAGCATTTT.

The sample holds a few counts of this clone. The genes are TRBV7-9 and TRBJ2-7, with 7 bases fitting TRBD2. Trimming cost V 5 bases and J 2 bases; bases outside gene matches: 9. The CDR3 has 15 residues. The germline gives CDR1 SEHNR, CDR2 FQNEAQ (reference sequence). CDR3 region: CASSPAGGGTYEQYF. In nucleotides, the CDR3 is TGTGCCAGCAGCCCCGCTGGGGGGGGAACCTACGAGCAGTACTTC.

The rearrangement links TRBV6-5 to TRBJ1-2; tentatively, D is TRBD1 (6 bases). V lost 7 bases to trimming and J lost 4 bases, with 16 bases between them. Germline V gene lookup returns CDR1 MNHEY and CDR2 SVGAGI. CDR3 length equals 14 residues. The CDR3 spells CASKIQGPSYGYTF. The CDR3 DNA reads as TGTGCCAGCAAGATACAGGGACCCTCCTATGGCTACACCTTC.